This TCR beta chain was obtained from a study of graft-versus-host responses after intestinal transplantation. Study at large: Anti-thymocyte globulin induction, then tacrolimus and steroids for around three years, went to all recipients. Study-level results: In recipient marrow, GvH clones were found, and some appeared first in ileum or blood.

Some clones are missing from TCRdb's copy, which holds only in-frame ones; the method was immunoSEQ multiplex PCR. Here the sample spans some 100,000 clones, 80% to 95% being singletons. For this clone: Its antigen is unknown.

Sample: unstimulated CD8+ T cells sorted from spleen or lymph node cells, taken before transplant. The clonotype comes from a human donor who was the organ donor for an intestinal transplant.

In DNA, the CDR3 is TGTGCCAGCAGCGTAGTACTCGAGACTAGCGGGGGCCGGGAAGGAGATACGCAGTATTTT. Translating gives CASSVVLETSGGREGDTQYF. V usage is TRBV9 and J usage is TRBJ2-3; 12 nucleotides match TRBD2. The trim removed 0 bases at V and 5 bases at J, leaving 16 bases unmatched. Looked up from germline, CDR1 is SGDLS and CDR2 is YYNGEE. The CDR3 is made up of 20 amino acids.